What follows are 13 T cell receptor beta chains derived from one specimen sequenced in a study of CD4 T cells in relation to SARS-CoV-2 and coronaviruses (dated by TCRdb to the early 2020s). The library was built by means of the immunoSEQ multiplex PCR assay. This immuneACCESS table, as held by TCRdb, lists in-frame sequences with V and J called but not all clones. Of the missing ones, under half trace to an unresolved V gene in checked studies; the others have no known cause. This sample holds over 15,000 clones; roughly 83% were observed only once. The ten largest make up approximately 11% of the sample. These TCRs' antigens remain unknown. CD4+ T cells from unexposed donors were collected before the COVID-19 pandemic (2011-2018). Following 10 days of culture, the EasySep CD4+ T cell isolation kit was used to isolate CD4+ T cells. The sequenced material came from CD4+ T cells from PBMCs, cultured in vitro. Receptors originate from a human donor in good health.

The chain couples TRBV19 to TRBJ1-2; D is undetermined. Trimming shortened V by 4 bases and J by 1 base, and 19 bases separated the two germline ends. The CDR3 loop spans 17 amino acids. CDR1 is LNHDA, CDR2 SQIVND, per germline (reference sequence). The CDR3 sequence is CASSTWGALTRNYGYTF. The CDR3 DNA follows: TGTGCCAGTAGTACATGGGGAGCCCTCACCCGTAACTATGGCTACACCTTC.

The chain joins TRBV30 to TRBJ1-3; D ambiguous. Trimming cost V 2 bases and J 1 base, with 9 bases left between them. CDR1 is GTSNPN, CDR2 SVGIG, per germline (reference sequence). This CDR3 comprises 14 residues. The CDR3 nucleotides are TGTGCCTGGAGTATGTCTTTTTCTGGAAACACCATATATTTT. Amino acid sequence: CAWSMSFSGNTIYF.

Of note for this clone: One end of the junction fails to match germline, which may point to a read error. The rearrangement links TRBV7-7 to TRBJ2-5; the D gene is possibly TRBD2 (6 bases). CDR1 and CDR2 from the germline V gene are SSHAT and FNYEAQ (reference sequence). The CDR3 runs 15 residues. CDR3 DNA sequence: TGTGCTAGCAGCCGGGGGTGGGGCAGAGAAGAGACCCAGTACTTC. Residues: CASSRGWGREETQYF.

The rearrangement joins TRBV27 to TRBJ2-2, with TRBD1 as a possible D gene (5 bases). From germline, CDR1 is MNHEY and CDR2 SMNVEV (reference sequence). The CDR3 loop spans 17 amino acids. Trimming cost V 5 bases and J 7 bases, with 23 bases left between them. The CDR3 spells CASSTREGRSGVGELFF. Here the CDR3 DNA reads TGTGCCAGCAGTACCAGGGAAGGCCGCTCGGGCGTCGGGGAGCTGTTTTTT.

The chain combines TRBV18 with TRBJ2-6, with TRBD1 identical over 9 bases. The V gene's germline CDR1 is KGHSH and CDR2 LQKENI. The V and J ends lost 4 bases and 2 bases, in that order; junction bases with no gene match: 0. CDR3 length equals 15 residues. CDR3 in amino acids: CASSRDRAGANVLTF. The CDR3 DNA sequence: TGTGCCAGCTCACGGGACAGGGCTGGGGCCAACGTCCTGACTTTC.

This chain's CDR3 is CASSEPRSWETQYF. CDR3 coding DNA: TGTGCCAGCAGTGAGCCCCGGTCCTGGGAGACCCAGTACTTC. The gene calls are TRBV25-1 and TRBJ2-5; no definite D call. The CDR3 runs to 14 residues. Per germline, CDR1 MGHDK and CDR2 SYGVNS. V was shortened by 3 bases and J by 5 bases, with 13 bases between the two germline ends.

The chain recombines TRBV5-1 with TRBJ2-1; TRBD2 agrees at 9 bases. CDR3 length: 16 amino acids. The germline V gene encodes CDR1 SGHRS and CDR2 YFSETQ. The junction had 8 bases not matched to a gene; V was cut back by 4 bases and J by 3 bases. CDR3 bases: TGCGCCAGCAGCACGGGAGCGGGGGGTTTCTACAATGAGCAGTTCTTC. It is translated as CASSTGAGGFYNEQFF.

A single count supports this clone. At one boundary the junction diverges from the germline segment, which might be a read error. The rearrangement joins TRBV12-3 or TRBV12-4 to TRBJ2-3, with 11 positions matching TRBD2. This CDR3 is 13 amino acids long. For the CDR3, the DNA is TGTGCCAGCAGGTTAGCGGGAGGGGATACGCAGTATTTT. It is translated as CASRLAGGDTQYF.

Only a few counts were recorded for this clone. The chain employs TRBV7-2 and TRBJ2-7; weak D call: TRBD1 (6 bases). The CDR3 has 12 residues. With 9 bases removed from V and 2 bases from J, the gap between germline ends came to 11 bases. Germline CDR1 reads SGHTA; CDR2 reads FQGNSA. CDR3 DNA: TGTGCCAGTGAGGGGGTAACCTACGAGCAGTACTTC. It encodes CASEGVTYEQYF.

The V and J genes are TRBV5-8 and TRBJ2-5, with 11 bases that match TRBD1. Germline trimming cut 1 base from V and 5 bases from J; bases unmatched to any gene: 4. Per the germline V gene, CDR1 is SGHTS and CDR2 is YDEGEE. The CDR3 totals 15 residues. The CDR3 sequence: CASSLLGQGVETQYF. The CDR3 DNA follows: TGTGCCAGCAGCTTGTTGGGACAGGGGGTCGAGACCCAGTACTTC.

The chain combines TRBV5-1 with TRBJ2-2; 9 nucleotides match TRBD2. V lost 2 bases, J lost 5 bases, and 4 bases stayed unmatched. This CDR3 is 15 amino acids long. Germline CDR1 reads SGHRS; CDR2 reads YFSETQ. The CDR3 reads CASSFSGRGTGELFF. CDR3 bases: TGCGCCAGCAGCTTTAGCGGGAGAGGGACCGGGGAGCTGTTTTTT.

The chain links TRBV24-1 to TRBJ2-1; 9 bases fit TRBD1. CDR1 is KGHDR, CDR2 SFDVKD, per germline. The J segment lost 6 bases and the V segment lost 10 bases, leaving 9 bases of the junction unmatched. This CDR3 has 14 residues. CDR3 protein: CATAGGTGFNEQFF. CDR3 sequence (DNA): TGTGCCACGGCTGGCGGGACAGGGTTCAATGAGCAGTTCTTC.

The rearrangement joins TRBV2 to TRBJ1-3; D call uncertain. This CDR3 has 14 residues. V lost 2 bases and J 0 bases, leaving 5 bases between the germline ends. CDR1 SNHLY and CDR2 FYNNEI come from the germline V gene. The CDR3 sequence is CASSETSSGNTIYF. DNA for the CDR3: TGTGCCAGCAGTGAAACTAGCTCTGGAAACACCATATATTTT.